This entry describes one T cell receptor (beta chain). Unique molecular identifiers were incorporated when the TCRbeta library was constructed. TCRdb independently ran MiXCR on the PCR reads; one entry per CDR3 protein. Here the sample spans hundreds of thousands of distinct CDR3 sequences, about 12% being singletons. The CDR3 covers 15 residues. The junction had 3 bases not matched to a gene; V was cut back by 1 base and J by 1 base. Germline values: CDR1 SGHRS, CDR2 YFSETQ. This entry comes from a study of T-cell reconstitution after alpha-beta-depleted transplantation in children. Specimen: PBMCs, collected before TCRalphabeta/CD19-depleted stem cell transplant. The receptor was isolated from a girl aged 2 to 10 with congenital amegakaryocytic thrombocytopenia, due to receive a stem cell transplant. The gene calls are TRBV5-1 and TRBJ2-3, with TRBD1 matching 7 bases. The CDR3 nucleotides are TGCGCCAGCAGCTTGTGGGACAGCCGCACAGATACGCAGTATTTT. It encodes CASSLWDSRTDTQYF.